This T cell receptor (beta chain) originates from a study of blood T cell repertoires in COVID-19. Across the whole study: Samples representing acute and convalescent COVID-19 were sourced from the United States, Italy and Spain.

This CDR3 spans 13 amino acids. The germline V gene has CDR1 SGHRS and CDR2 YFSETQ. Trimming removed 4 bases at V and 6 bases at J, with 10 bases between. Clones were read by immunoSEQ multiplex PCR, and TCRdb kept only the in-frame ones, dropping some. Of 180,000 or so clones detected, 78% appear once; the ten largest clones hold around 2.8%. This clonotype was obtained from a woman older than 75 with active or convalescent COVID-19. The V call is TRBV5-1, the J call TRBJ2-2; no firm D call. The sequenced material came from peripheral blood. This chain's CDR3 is CASSTSGSGELFF. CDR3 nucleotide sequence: TGCGCCAGCAGCACGTCGGGTTCCGGGGAGCTGTTTTTT.